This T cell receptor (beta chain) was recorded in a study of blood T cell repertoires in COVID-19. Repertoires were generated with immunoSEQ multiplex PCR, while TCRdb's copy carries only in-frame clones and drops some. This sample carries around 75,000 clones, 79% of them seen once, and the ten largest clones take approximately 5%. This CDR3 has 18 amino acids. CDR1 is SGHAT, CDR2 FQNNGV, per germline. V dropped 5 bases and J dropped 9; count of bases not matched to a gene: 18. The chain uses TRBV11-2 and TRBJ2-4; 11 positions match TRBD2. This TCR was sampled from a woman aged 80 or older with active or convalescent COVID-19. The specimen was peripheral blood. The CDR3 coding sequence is TGTGCCAGCAGCCTCGAGGCTAGCGGGAGGCGGCGTTTTGTCATTCAGTACTTC. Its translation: CASSLEASGRRRFVIQYF.